This TCR beta chain was recorded in a study of T-cell memory formation after mild COVID-19. Trimming removed 1 base from V and 5 bases from J, with 15 bases in between. CDR1 is GTSNPN and CDR2 is SVGIG in the germline V gene (reference sequence). The CDR3 is made up of 15 amino acids. With regard to this clonotype: What it binds is not known.

Study-wide results and limits: In pre-infection memory, a portion of responding clones appeared, which suggested that cross-reactive memory joined. Mostly located in CM and EM were contracting CD4+ clones, with contracting CD8+ clones located in EMRA.

MiXCR, applied by TCRdb to the 5' RACE reads, yields one record per CDR3 protein. The sample carries some 340,000 distinct CDR3 sequences, 10% to 15% recorded once. The chain is built from TRBV30 and TRBJ1-5; a possible D gene is TRBD1 (5 bases). The source material was PBMCs or a T cell subset sorted from them (not recorded which). The sequence was collected from a man aged 18 to 29 who had mild COVID-19 (a few samples of this study predate the infection). Cell type and time point are not known. Written as DNA, the CDR3 is TGTGCCTGGAGTGCCCAGATCGGGGGGGATCAGCCCCAGCATTTT. Its translation: CAWSAQIGGDQPQHF.